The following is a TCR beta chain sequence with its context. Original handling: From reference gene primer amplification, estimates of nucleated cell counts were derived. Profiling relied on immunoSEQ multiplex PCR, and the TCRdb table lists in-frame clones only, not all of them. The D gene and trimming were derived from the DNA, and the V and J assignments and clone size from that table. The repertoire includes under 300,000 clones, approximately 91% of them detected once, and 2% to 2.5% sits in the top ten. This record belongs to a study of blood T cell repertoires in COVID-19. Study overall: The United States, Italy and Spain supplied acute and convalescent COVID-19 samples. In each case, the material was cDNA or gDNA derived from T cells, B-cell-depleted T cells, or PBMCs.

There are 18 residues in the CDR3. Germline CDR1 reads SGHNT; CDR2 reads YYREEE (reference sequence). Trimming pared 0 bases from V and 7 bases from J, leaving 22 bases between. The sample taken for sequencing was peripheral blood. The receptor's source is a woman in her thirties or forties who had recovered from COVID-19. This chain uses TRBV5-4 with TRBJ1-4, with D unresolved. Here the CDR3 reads CASSLVDAGPAVGEKLFF. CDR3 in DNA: TGTGCCAGCAGCTTGGTCGACGCTGGTCCGGCGGTTGGTGAAAAACTGTTTTTT.